The 6 T cell receptor beta chains below were found in one sample sequenced in a study of vaccination and CD4 T cells after COVID-19. Regarding treatment: approximately nine-day PBMC culture with coronavirus spike peptide pools or control peptides (ViraFEST assay). These TCRs are of unknown antigen specificity. Sequencing of cultured CD4+ T cell DNA used the Oncomine TCR Beta short-read assay. A single record per CDR3 protein comes from TCRdb applying MiXCR to the PCR reads. Found here are some 14,000 distinct CDR3 sequences, approximately 56% of them singletons; the top ten hold 18%. The material sequenced was CD4+ T cells from blood, cultured in vitro. The receptor set was obtained from a human donor who had recovered from COVID-19.

The rearrangement joins TRBV2 to TRBJ1-1, with D possibly TRBD1 on 6 matching bases. This CDR3 has 15 residues. V lost 1 base, J lost 11 bases, and 20 bases lay in between. CDR1 and CDR2 from the germline V gene are SNHLY and FYNNEI. The CDR3 sequence: CASSEGSGASVGAFF. The DNA for the CDR3 is TGTGCCAGCAGTGAAGGATCAGGGGCGAGTGTCGGGGCTTTCTTT.

V is TRBV7-2 and J is TRBJ2-6; D is undetermined. The CDR3 spans 17 residues. The V gene's germline CDR1 is SGHTA and CDR2 FQGNSA. Trimming removed 1 base from V and 5 bases from J, with 15 bases in between. In DNA, the CDR3 is TGTGCCAGCAGCTTAGAGACCCTAAGGGTCTGGGCCAACGTCCTGACTTTC. Its translation is CASSLETLRVWANVLTF.

This sequence joins TRBV10-3 and TRBJ2-7; D not resolved. Per germline, CDR1 ENHRY and CDR2 SYGVKD. The CDR3 runs to 12 residues. Trimming took 10 bases from V and 1 from J, leaving 11 bases between them. CDR3 sequence (DNA): TGTGCCAGCTCCCGGGTGTCCTACGAGCAGTACTTC. Translation: CASSRVSYEQYF.

The V call is TRBV20-1, the J call TRBJ2-5; the D is unclear. V was shortened by 1 base and J by 3 bases, with 9 bases between the two germline ends. From germline, CDR1 is DFQATT and CDR2 SNEGSKA (reference sequence). This CDR3 comprises 13 residues. CDR3 region: CSARVPLEETQYF. DNA of the CDR3: TGCAGTGCTAGAGTGCCGCTAGAAGAGACCCAGTACTTC.

This chain uses TRBV27 with TRBJ1-6, with 9 positions matching TRBD1. The CDR3 consists of 15 residues. Unmatched junction bases numbered 5, after V lost 1 base and J lost 10 bases. Germline V gives CDR1 MNHEY, CDR2 SMNVEV (reference sequence). The CDR3 loop reads CASSLWDRDGSPLHF. CDR3 nucleotides: TGTGCCAGCAGTTTATGGGACAGGGACGGGTCACCCCTCCACTTT.

This clonotype has just a few counts. This chain joins TRBV6-1 and TRBJ1-2; D unresolved. This CDR3 has 14 residues. V was clipped by 2 bases and J by 0 bases, with 7 bases between them. Looked up from germline, CDR1 is MNHNS and CDR2 is SASEGT. CDR3 loop: CASSERSANYGYTF. In nucleotides, the CDR3 is TGTGCCAGCAGTGAAAGATCAGCTAACTATGGCTACACCTTC.